This is a list of T cell receptor beta chains from one sample in a study of cytomegalovirus exposure and HLA in healthy donors. Clones were sequenced by immunoSEQ multiplex PCR, and TCRdb holds only the in-frame ones, with some missing. The sample yields 150,000 or so clones, roughly 87% seen once. Sample: PBMCs. The receptors were sampled from a middle-aged man in good health and CMV-seropositive. CDR3s include the opening cysteine and the closing phenylalanine or tryptophan. Fields, in order: V gene, J gene, clone size, D gene, CDR3 protein, CDR3 DNA. A D gene is named only where the DNA matches it firmly. Not every row has a clone size; where given, it reads once, few, many or a size class.

TRBV5-3	TRBJ1-5	-	-	CARSLEAGVANQPQHF	TGTGCCAGAAGCTTGGAGGCAGGGGTGGCAAATCAGCCCCAGCATTTT
TRBV2	TRBJ1-5	-	-	CASSESARGNQPQHF	TGTGCCAGCAGTGAATCGGCTCGGGGCAATCAGCCCCAGCATTTT
TRBV11-2	TRBJ2-1	-	TRBD2	CASSLGASGNYNEQFF	TGTGCCAGCAGCTTAGGGGCTAGCGGTAATTACAATGAGCAGTTCTTC
TRBV5-1	TRBJ2-5	-	TRBD1	CASSSSTGGGETQYF	TGCGCCAGCAGCTCCTCAACAGGGGGAGGCGAGACCCAGTACTTC
TRBV7-2	TRBJ1-3	once	TRBD1	CASSKLTGVGNTIYF	TGTGCCAGCAGCAAACTAACAGGGGTCGGAAACACCATATATTTT
TRBV7-9	TRBJ1-4	few	TRBD1	CASSLEFLTGVGNEKLFF	TGTGCCAGCAGCTTAGAATTCCTAACAGGGGTCGGTAATGAAAAACTGTTTTTT
TRBV5-6	TRBJ1-2	-	-	CASSSRWGHGYTF	TGTGCCAGCAGCTCACGATGGGGGCACGGCTACACCTTC
TRBV9	TRBJ1-1	few	TRBD1	CASSVGLTGGLAEAFF	TGTGCCAGCAGCGTAGGCCTGACAGGGGGGCTCGCTGAAGCTTTCTTT
TRBV15	TRBJ1-5	-	-	CATSGADGDNQPQHF	TGTGCCACCAGCGGGGCAGATGGAGACAATCAGCCCCAGCATTTT
TRBV15	TRBJ2-7	-	TRBD2	CATRGTTGGAYEQYF	TGTGCCACCAGGGGAACGACCGGGGGGGCCTACGAGCAGTACTTC
TRBV9	TRBJ1-2	-	TRBD1	CASSPQGQAYGYTF	TGTGCCAGCAGCCCACAGGGACAGGCCTATGGCTACACCTTC
TRBV7-9	TRBJ2-2	-	TRBD1	CASSLQGVDTGELFF	TGTGCCAGCAGCTTACAGGGGGTAGACACCGGGGAGCTGTTTTTT
TRBV5-1	TRBJ2-1	-	TRBD2	CASSLAGLAGYNEQFF	TGCGCCAGCAGCTTGGCCGGGTTAGCGGGCTACAATGAGCAGTTCTTC
TRBV11-2	TRBJ2-5	once	-	CASSPAGEETQYF	TGTGCCAGCAGCCCGGCCGGAGAAGAGACCCAGTACTTC
TRBV2	TRBJ1-4	-	TRBD1	CASSGRTGSEKLFF	TGTGCCAGCAGTGGTCGGACAGGGAGTGAAAAACTGTTTTTT
TRBV5-4	TRBJ1-6	-	TRBD1	CASSTGQGADSPLHF	TGTGCCAGCAGCACCGGACAGGGGGCGGACTCACCCCTCCACTTT
TRBV11-2	TRBJ2-7	-	-	CASSSRVAEQYF	TGTGCCAGCAGCTCTAGAGTCGCCGAGCAGTACTTC
TRBV5-1	TRBJ1-4	-	-	CASSLVGAQGEKLFF	TGCGCCAGCAGCTTGGTTGGGGCCCAAGGGGAAAAACTGTTTTTT
TRBV15	TRBJ2-3	once	TRBD2	CATSRDVLAGGGDTQYF	TGTGCCACCAGCAGAGATGTACTAGCGGGAGGTGGTGATACGCAGTATTTT
TRBV6-1	TRBJ1-5	-	TRBD1	CASSESQGAKGSQHF	TGTGCCAGCAGTGAATCCCAGGGGGCGAAGGGGTCCCAGCATTTT
TRBV28	TRBJ1-2	-	-	CASTLRQNYGYTF	TGTGCCAGCACCCTCAGGCAGAACTATGGCTACACCTTC
TRBV7-7	TRBJ1-4	once	TRBD1	CASSLAGQGNEKLFF	TGTGCTAGCAGCTTGGCGGGACAGGGGAATGAAAAACTGTTTTTT
TRBV29-1	TRBJ2-7	-	-	CSVATSSVEQYF	TGCAGCGTCGCTACTAGTTCCGTCGAGCAGTACTTC
TRBV28	TRBJ1-3	-	TRBD1	CASRNKGNRGSYGNTIYF	TGTGCCAGCAGAAATAAGGGCAACAGGGGGTCTTATGGAAACACCATATATTTT
TRBV13	TRBJ2-5	-	-	CASSFGTGTQQETQYF	TGTGCCAGCAGCTTCGGGACCGGGACACAACAAGAGACCCAGTACTTC
TRBV19	TRBJ2-2	-	-	CASSLANTGELFF	TGTGCCAGTAGTCTGGCCAACACCGGGGAGCTGTTTTTT
TRBV15	TRBJ1-5	-	-	CATSRVRDSQPQHF	TGTGCCACCAGCAGAGTCAGGGATAGTCAGCCCCAGCATTTT
TRBV9	TRBJ1-6	-	-	CASSAGGVGSPLHF	TGTGCCAGCAGCGCCGGGGGGGTAGGTTCACCCCTCCACTTT
TRBV5-1	TRBJ2-1	-	TRBD2	CASSTRLAGGYNEQFF	TGCGCCAGCAGCACTAGACTAGCGGGAGGCTACAATGAGCAGTTCTTC
TRBV29-1	TRBJ1-1	-	-	CSASNTEAFF	TGCAGCGCCTCGAACACTGAAGCTTTCTTT
TRBV19	TRBJ2-3	-	TRBD2	CASTPASGLAGGIPQYF	TGTGCCAGTACCCCCGCCTCGGGACTAGCGGGGGGGATTCCGCAGTATTTT